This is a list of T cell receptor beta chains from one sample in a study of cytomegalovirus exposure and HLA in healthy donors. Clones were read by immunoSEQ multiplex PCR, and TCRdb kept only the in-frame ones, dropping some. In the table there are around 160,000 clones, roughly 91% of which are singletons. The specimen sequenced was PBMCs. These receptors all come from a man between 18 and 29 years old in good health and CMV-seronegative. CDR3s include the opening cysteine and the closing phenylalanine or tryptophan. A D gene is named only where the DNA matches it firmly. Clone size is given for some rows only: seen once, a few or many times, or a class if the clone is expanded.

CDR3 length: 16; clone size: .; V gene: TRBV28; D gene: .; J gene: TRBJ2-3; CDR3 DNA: TGTGCCAGCAGATACCCATTAGCGGAGGTCACAGATACGCAGTATTTT; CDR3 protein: CASRYPLAEVTDTQYF
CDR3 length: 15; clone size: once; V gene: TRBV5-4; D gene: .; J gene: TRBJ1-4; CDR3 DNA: TGTGCCAGCAGCTTGGGTCCTGCAACTAATGAAAAACTGTTTTTT; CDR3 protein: CASSLGPATNEKLFF
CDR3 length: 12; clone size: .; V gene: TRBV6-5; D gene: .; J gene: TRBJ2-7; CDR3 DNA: TGTGCCAGCAGGGGGGGAAATAGGGAGCAGTACTTC; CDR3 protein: CASRGGNREQYF
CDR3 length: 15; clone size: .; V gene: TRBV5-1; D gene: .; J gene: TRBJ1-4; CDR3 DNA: TGCGCCAGCAGCTTGCGGCGAGGGCGGGCGGAAAAACTGTTTTTT; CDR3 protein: CASSLRRGRAEKLFF
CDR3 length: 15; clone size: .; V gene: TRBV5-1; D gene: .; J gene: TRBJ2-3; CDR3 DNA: TGCGCCAGCAGCTTGGAGGCAGGGGGCACAGATACGCAGTATTTT; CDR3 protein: CASSLEAGGTDTQYF
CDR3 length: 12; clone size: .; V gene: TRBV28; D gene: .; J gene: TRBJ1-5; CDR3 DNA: TGTGCCAGCGCGGAGGAGGATCAGCCCCAGCATTTT; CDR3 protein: CASAEEDQPQHF
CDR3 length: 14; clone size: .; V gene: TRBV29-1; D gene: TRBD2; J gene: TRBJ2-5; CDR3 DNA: TGCAGCGTTGGTCTCAGCGGGAGGGGAGAGACCCAGTACTTC; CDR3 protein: CSVGLSGRGETQYF
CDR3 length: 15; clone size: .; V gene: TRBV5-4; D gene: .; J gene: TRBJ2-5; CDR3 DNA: TGTGCCAGCAGCTCAATACTAGGGAGCCAAGAGACCCAGTACTTC; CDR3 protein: CASSSILGSQETQYF
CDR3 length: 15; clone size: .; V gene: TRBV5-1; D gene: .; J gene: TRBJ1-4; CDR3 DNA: TGCGCCAGCAGCTTTAACGCAGGGTCGAATGAAAAACTGTTTTTT; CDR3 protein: CASSFNAGSNEKLFF
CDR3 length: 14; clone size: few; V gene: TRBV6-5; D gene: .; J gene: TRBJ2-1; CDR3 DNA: TGTGCCAGCAGTTCCCATCGGGCCTACAATGAGCAGTTCTTC; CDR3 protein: CASSSHRAYNEQFF
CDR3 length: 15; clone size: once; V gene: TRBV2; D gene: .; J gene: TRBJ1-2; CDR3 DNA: TGTGCCAGCAGATCAGGGGCGATGACTAACTATGGCTACACCTTC; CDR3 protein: CASRSGAMTNYGYTF
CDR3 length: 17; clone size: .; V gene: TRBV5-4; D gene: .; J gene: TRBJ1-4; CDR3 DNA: TGTGCCAGCAGCTCGGACATCACAGGGATCTATAATGAAAAACTGTTTTTT; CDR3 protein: CASSSDITGIYNEKLFF
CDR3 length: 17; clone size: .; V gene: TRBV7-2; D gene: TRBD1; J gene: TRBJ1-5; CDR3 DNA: TGTGCCAGCAGCTTAGTAGCGGGACAGGGGTACCATCAGCCCCAGCATTTT; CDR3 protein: CASSLVAGQGYHQPQHF
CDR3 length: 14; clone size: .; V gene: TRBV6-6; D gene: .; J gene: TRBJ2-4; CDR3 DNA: TGTGCCAGCAGTCTGCCCCGACGGGAAAACATTCAGTACTTC; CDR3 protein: CASSLPRRENIQYF
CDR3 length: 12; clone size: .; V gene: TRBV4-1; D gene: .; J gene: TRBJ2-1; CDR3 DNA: TGCGCCAGCAGCCAACCCAACAATGAGCAGTTCTTC; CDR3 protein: CASSQPNNEQFF
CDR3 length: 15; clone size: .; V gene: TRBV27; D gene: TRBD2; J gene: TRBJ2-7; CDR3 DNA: TGTGCCAGCACCCCCGAGAGCGGGAGTTACCACGAGCAGTACTTC; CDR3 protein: CASTPESGSYHEQYF
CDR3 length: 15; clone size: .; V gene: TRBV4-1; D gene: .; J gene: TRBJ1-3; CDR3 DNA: TGCGCCAGCAGCCAAGATCTCAGTTCTGGAAACACCATATATTTT; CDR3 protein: CASSQDLSSGNTIYF
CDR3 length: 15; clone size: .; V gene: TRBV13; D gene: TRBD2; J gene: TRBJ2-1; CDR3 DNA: TGTGCCAGCAGCTTAGGACTAGCGGGAGGTAGTGAGCAGTTCTTC; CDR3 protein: CASSLGLAGGSEQFF
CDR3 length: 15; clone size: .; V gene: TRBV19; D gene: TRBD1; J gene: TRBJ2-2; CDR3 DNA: TGTGCCAGTAGTATAGGGACAGGCTTGATCGGGGAGCTGTTTTTT; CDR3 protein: CASSIGTGLIGELFF
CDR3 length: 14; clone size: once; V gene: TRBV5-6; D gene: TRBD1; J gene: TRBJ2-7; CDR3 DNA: TGTGCCAGCAGCTTAAGAGGGACAGGGACCGAGCAGTACTTC; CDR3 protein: CASSLRGTGTEQYF
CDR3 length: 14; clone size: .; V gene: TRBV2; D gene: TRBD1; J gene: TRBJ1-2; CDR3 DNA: TGTGCCAGCAAGGAGGAAATGACAGGGGTTGGCTACACCTTC; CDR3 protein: CASKEEMTGVGYTF
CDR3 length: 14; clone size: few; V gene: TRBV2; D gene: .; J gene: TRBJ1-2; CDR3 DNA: TGTGCCAGCAGTGAGAGGACAGCATTCTATGGCTACACCTTC; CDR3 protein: CASSERTAFYGYTF